These 5 T cell receptor beta chains were sequenced from one sample in a study of cytomegalovirus exposure and HLA in healthy donors. Clones were read by immunoSEQ multiplex PCR, and TCRdb kept only the in-frame ones, dropping some. Of about 100,000 clones listed, approximately 94% were seen once; the top ten hold 0.65% to 0.7%. The sequencing sample was made of PBMCs. All receptors come from a woman in her late teens or twenties in good health and CMV-seronegative.

The chain employs TRBV6-5 and TRBJ1-2, with D hard to call. CDR1 is MNHEY, CDR2 SVGAGI, per germline. The V and J ends lost 4 bases and 0 bases respectively, with 3 bases between them. The CDR3 runs to 12 residues. CDR3 amino acids: CASSSSNYGYTF. The CDR3 nucleotides are TGTGCCAGCAGTTCATCTAACTATGGCTACACCTTC.

The V and J genes are TRBV4-2 and TRBJ1-5; D gene uncertain. The CDR3 is 17 amino acids. CDR1 LGHNA and CDR2 YNFKEQ come from the germline V gene. V was pared by 2 bases and J by 6 bases, with 20 bases between. CDR3 sequence: CASSQLYGSPESQPQHF. Here the CDR3 DNA reads TGTGCCAGCAGCCAACTATACGGGTCCCCCGAGAGTCAGCCCCAGCATTTT.

V is TRBV2 and J is TRBJ1-2; maybe TRBD1 (5 bases). In germline, CDR1 is SNHLY, CDR2 FYNNEI. The CDR3 runs to 13 residues. With 5 bases removed from V and 3 bases from J, the gap between germline ends came to 10 bases. For the CDR3, the DNA is TGTGCCAGCAGTCACACAGGATACTATGGCTACACCTTC. Protein: CASSHTGYYGYTF.

This clone was observed a single time. The chain recombines TRBV19 with TRBJ1-5; D is ambiguous. Trimming shortened V by 3 bases and J by 2 bases, and 14 bases separated the two germline ends. The V gene's germline CDR1 is LNHDA and CDR2 SQIVND (reference sequence). This CDR3 is built from 16 residues. As DNA, the CDR3 is TGTGCCAGTAGTATTTTTTTGGGTAGCGGCAATCAGCCCCAGCATTTT. Its translation: CASSIFLGSGNQPQHF.

The V gene is TRBV5-4, the J gene TRBJ2-7, with 7 bases lining up with TRBD2. The V segment lost 2 bases and the J segment 4 bases; nucleotides outside the gene matches: 9. Germline CDR1 is SGHNT and CDR2 is YYREEE (reference sequence). The CDR3 covers 15 residues. The CDR3 spells CASSLAGGVSYEQYF. The CDR3 DNA sequence: TGTGCCAGCAGCTTAGCTGGGGGGGTTTCATACGAGCAGTACTTC.